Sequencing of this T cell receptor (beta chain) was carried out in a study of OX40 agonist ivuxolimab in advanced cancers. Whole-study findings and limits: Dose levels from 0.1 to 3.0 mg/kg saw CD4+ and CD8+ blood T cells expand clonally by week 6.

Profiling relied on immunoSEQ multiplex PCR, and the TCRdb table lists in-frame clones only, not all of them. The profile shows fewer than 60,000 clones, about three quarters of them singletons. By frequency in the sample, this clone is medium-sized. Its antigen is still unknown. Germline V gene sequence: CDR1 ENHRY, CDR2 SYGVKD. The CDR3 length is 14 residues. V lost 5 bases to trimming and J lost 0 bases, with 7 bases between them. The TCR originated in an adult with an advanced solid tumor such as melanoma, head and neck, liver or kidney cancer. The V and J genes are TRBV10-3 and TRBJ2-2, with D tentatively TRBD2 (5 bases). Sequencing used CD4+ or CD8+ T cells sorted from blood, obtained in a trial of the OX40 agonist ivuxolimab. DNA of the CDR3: TGTGCCATCAGTAGCGGTGCGAACACCGGGGAGCTGTTTTTT. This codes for CAISSGANTGELFF.